The clone carrying this T cell receptor (beta chain) was seen once. Its antigen is unknown. This CDR3 is 15 amino acids long. The germline V gene encodes CDR1 SEHNR and CDR2 FQNEAQ (reference sequence). Trimming removed 2 bases from V and 1 base from J, with 11 bases in between. This sample is drawn from a study of shared clonotypes between healthy human individuals. Study-level results: The genetic and exposure-history diversity represented was limited by few donors.

Data came from immunoSEQ multiplex PCR; TCRdb stores just in-frame clones and leaves some out. The repertoire has about 1.5 million clones, around 95% of them found once; the top ten carry roughly 1.1%. This chain uses TRBV7-9 with TRBJ1-1; D gene ambiguous. The sequencing sample was made of naive CD4+ T cells sorted from blood. Noted subset: CD45RA+ positively selected. The source is a man under 40 in good health. The CDR3 coding sequence is TGTGCCAGCAGCTTAATATTTGGCCGGAACACTGAAGCTTTCTTT. It specifies CASSLIFGRNTEAFF. Based on the CDR3 plus reference TRBV7-9 and TRBJ1-1, the full variable domain is DTGVSQNPRHKITKRGQNVTFRCDPISEHNRLYWYRQTLGQGPEFLTYFQNEAQLEKSRLLSDRFSAERPKGSFSTLEIQRTEQGDSAMYLCASSLIFGRNTEAFFGQGTRLTVV.